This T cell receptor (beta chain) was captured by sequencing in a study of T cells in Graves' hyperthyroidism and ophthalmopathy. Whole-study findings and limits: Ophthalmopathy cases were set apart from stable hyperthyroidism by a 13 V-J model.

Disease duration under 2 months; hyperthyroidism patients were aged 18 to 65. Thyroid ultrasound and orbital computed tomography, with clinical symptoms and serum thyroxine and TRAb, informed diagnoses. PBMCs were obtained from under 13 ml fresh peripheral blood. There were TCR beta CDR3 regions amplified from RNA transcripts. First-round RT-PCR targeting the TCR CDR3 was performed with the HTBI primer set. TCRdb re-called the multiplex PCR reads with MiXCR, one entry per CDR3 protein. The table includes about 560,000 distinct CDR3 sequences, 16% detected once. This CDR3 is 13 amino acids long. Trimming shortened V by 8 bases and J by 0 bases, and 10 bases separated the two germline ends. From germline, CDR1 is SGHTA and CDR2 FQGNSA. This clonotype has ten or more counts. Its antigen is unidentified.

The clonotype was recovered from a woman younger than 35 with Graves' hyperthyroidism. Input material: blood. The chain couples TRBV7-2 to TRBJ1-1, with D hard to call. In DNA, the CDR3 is TGTGCCAGCTACCTCGCGGTGAACACTGAAGCTTTCTTT. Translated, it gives CASYLAVNTEAFF.